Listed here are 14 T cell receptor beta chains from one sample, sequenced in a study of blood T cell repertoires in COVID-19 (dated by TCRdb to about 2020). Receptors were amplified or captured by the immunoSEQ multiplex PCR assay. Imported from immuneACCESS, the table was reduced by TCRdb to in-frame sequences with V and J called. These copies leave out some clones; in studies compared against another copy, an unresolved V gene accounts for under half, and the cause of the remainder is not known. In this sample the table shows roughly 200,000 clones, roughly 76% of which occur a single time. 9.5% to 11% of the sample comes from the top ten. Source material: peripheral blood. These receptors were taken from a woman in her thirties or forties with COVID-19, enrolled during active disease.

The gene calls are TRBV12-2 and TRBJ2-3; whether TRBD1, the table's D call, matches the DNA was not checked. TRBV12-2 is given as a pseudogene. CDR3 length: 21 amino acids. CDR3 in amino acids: CASRDLPIKPAGTGHTDTQYF. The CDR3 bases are TGTGCAAGTCGCGACCTTCCCATCAAGCCGGCGGGGACAGGGCACACAGATACGCAGTATTTT.

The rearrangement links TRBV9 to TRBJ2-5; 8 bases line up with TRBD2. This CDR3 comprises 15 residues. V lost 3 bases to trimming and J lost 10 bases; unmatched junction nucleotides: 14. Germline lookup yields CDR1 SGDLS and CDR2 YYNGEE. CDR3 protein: CASSASGTREVGQYF. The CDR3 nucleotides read TGTGCCAGCAGCGCGTCCGGGACTAGAGAGGTTGGCCAGTACTTC.

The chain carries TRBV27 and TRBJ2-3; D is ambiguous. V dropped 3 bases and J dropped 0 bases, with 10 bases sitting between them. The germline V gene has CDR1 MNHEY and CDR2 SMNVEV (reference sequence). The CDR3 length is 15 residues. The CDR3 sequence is CASSLGFDSTDTQYF. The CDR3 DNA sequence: TGTGCCAGCAGTTTGGGCTTTGACAGCACAGATACGCAGTATTTT.

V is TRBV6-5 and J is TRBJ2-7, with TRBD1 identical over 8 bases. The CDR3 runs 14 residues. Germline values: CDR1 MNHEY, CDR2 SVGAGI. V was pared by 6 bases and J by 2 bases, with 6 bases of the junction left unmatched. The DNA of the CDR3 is TGTGCCAGCAGAAACCAGGGGGCGGCCTACGAGCAGTACTTC. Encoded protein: CASRNQGAAYEQYF.

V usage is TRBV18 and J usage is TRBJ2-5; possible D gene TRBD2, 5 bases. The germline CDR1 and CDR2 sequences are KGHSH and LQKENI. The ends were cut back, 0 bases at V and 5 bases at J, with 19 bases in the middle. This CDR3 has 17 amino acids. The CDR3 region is CASSPPLASSEFETQYF. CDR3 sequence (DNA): TGTGCCAGCTCACCACCTTTGGCTAGCTCCGAATTCGAGACCCAGTACTTC.

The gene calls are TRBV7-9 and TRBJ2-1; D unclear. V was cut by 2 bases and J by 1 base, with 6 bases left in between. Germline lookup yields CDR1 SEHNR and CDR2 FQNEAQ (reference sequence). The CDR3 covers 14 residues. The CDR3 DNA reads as TGTGCCAGCAGCTTAACGCAGTCCTACAATGAGCAGTTCTTC. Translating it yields CASSLTQSYNEQFF.

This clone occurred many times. The CDR3 sequence: CASSSEYTGTVYEQYF. CDR3 nucleotide sequence: TGTGCCAGCAGTTCCGAGTATACCGGGACAGTCTACGAGCAGTACTTC. The chain joins TRBV28 to TRBJ2-7; TRBD1 matches 7 bases. The CDR3 totals 16 residues. Germline CDR1 MDHEN, CDR2 SYDVKM. V shed 4 bases and J 3 bases; nucleotides not matched to a gene: 12.

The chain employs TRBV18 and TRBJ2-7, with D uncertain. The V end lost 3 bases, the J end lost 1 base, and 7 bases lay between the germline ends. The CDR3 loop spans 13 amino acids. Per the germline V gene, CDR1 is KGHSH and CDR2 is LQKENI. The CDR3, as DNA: TGTGCCAGCTCACCCGGGTCTTCCTACGAGCAGTACTTC. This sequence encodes CASSPGSSYEQYF. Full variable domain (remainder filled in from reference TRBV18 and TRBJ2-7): NAGVMQNPRHLVRRRGQEARLRCSPMKGHSHVYWYRQLPEEGLKFMVYLQKENIIDESGMPKERFSAEFPKEGPSILRIQQVVRGDSAAYFCASSPGSSYEQYFGPGTRLTVT.

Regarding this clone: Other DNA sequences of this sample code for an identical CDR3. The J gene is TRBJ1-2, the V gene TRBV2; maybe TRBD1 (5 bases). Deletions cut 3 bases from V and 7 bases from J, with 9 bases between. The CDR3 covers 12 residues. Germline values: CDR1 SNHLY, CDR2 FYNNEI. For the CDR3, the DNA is TGTGCCAGCAGTGATAGGGGTTTTGGCTACACCTTC. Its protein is CASSDRGFGYTF.

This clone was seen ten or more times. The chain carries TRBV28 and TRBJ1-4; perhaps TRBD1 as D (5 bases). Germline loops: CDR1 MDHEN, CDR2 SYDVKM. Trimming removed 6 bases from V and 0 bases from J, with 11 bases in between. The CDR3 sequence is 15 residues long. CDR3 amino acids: CASSPTTATNEKLFF. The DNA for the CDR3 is TGTGCCAGCAGCCCAACGACAGCAACTAATGAAAAACTGTTTTTT.

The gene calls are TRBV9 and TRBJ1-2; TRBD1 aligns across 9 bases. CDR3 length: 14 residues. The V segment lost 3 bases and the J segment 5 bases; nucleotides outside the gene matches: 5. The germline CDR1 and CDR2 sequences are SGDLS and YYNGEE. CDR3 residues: CASSGRDRAYGYTF. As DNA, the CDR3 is TGTGCCAGCAGCGGCCGGGACAGGGCTTATGGCTACACCTTC.

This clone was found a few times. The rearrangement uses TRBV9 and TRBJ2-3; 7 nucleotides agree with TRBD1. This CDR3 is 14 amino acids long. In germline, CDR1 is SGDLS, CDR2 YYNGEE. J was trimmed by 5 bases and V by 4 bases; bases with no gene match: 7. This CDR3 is CASSTGAGGDTQYF. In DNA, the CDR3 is TGTGCCAGCAGCACAGGGGCAGGCGGAGATACGCAGTATTTT.

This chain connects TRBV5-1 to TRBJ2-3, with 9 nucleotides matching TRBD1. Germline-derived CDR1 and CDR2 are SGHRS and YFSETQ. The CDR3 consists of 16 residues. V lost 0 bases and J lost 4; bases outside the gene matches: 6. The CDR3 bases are TGCGCCAGCAGCTTGGCCTTAAGACAGGGGGCAGATACGCAGTATTTT. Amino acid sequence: CASSLALRQGADTQYF.

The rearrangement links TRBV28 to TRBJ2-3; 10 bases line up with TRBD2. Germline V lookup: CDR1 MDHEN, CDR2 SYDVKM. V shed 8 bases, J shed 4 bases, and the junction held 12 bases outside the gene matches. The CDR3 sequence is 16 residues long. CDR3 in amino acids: CASVPSLAGAPDTQYF. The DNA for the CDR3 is TGTGCCAGCGTCCCCTCTCTAGCGGGAGCCCCAGATACGCAGTATTTT.